Below, one TCR beta chain is given with its context. This clonotype came up a few times. Its antigen is unknown. No much larger clone is present one base from it, and per-base qualities are unavailable. V is pared back by 6 bases and J by 9 bases, with 12 bases lying between the germline termini. The CDR3 spans 12 residues, from the cysteine through the phenylalanine. Only the CDR3 region is kept as DNA, spanning 36 bases read in frame from base 1. Taken from the germline V gene (reference sequence), the CDR1 and CDR2 loops are MNHNY and SVGAGI. Ficoll-Paque density gradient centrifugation was used to isolate PBMCs. The sample comes from a study of T-cell memory formation after mild COVID-19 (dated by TCRdb to 2020 to 2022). Study-wide context: TCR sequence clusters from the two donors were largely donor specific. Two young, previously healthy adult volunteers made up the cohort, one male and one female. Longitudinal TCRalpha and TCRbeta repertoire sequencing tracked T-cell clones expanding and contracting after mild COVID-19 in two donors.

Results and caveats for the whole study, not just this receptor: Only a couple of mild cases were covered in the study, and larger cohorts including severe cases with pre-infection samples were considered necessary. Some responding clones were detected in pre-infection memory, which suggested that pre-existing cross-reactive memory T cells had joined the SARS-CoV-2 response. Whether the second-wave clones peaking on day 37 were SARS-CoV-2 specific was not confirmed. Clones that contracted from day 15 to 85 showed balanced CD4/CD8 phenotypes, whereas a second wave of clones that expanded from day 15 to 37 leaned towards CD4+. Contracting CD4+ clones turned up mainly in the CM and EM memory subsets, whereas EMRA was where CD8+ clones were enriched.

This sample was sequenced with an Illumina NovaSeq 6000. Using 5'RACE with constant-segment primers, TCRalpha and TCRbeta cDNA libraries were constructed, with sample barcodes and unique molecular identifiers added in the process. RNA was extracted from every sample with Trizol reagent. Libraries were amplified in two PCR steps, with a second sample barcode and Illumina TruSeq adapters added in the second step. Libraries were sequenced on an Illumina NovaSeq with 2 x 150 bp paired-end reads. As for the authors' bioinformatics: Reads were demultiplexed and collapsed into UMI-guided consensus sequences with migec v1.2.7. With mixcr v2.1.11, UMI consensuses were aligned to TRA and TRB V and J templates and assembled into clonotypes. A clonotype was counted as expanded or contracted only when both edgeR and NoisET called the clonotype significant, with the noise models trained on biological replicates. For edgeR calls, the cutoffs were a false discovery rate-adjusted p below 0.01 and a log2 fold-change threshold of 1. As an exploratory analysis of dynamics, PCA with hierarchical clustering was applied to max-normalized trajectories of the 1000 most abundant clonotypes. Separately sequenced CD4+ and CD8+ repertoires were used to assign the CD4 or CD8 phenotype of responding clones. Using fastp at Q25 and MiXCR, TCRdb reprocessed the public reads and kept productive beta chains. Identical CDR3 proteins give one entry, which carries the most common genes and DNA. The V and J calls, along with clone size, are taken from TCRdb and not from the paper's own processing. The sample data list 280,000 or so distinct CDR3 sequences, and 8.2% of these were observed just once. Of the sample, less than 25% is held by the ten largest clones.

The sequenced sample consisted of PBMCs or a T cell subset sorted from them (not recorded which). The chain was built from TRBV6-6 and TRBJ1-5, with no confident D gene call. This receptor was identified in a man aged 18 to 29 who had mild COVID-19 (a few samples of this study predate the infection). The sample titles of this study are shuffled in the database, so cell type and time point are left out; the donor was told from shared clones. DNA sequence: TGTGCCAGCAGCGTACAAGGGTGGCCCCAGCATTTT. Translated, it reads CASSVQGWPQHF.